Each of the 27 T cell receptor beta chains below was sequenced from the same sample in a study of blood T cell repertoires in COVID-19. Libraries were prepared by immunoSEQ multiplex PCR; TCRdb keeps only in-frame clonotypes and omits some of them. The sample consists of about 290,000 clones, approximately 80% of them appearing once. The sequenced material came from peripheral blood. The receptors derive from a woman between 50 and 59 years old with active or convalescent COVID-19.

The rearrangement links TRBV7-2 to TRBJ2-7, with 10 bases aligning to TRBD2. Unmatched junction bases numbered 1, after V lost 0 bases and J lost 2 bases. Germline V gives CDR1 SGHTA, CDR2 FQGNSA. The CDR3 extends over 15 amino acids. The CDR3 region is CASSLASGRAYEQYF. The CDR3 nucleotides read TGTGCCAGCAGCTTAGCAAGCGGGAGGGCCTACGAGCAGTACTTC.

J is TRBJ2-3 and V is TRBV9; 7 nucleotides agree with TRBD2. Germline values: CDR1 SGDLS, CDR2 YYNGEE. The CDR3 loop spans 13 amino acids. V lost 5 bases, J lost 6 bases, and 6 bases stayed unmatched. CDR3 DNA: TGTGCCAGCAGTGAAGCGGGATACGATACGCAGTATTTT. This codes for CASSEAGYDTQYF.

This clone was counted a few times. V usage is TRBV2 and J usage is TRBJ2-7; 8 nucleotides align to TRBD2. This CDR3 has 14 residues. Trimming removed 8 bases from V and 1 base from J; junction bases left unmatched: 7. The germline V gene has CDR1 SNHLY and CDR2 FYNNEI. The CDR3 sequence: CASLRAGASYEQYF. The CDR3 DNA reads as TGTGCCAGCCTTAGAGCGGGAGCATCCTACGAGCAGTACTTC. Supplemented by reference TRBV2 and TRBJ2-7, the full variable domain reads EPEVTQTPSHQVTQMGQEVILRCVPISNHLYFYWYRQILGQKVEFLVSFYNNEISEKSEIFDDQFSVERPDGSNFTLKIRSTKLEDSAMYFCASLRAGASYEQYFGPGTRLTVT.

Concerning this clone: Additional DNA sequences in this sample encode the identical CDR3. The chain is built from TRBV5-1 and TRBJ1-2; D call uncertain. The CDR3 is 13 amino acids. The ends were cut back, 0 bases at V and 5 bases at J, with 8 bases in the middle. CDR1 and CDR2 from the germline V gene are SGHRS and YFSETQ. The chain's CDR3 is CASSLAGGYGYTF. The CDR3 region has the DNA TGCGCCAGCAGCTTGGCCGGAGGGTATGGCTACACCTTC.

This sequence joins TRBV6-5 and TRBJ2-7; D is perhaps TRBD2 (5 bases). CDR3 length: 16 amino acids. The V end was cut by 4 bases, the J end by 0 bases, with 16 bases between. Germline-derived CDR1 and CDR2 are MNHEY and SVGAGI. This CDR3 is CASSSPRLGSSYEQYF. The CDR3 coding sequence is TGTGCCAGCAGTTCGCCAAGACTGGGGAGCTCCTACGAGCAGTACTTC.

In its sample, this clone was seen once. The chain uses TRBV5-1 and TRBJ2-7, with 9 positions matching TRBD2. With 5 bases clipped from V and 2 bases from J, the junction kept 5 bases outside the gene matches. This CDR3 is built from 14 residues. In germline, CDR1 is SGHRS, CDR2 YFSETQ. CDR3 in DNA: TGCGCCAGCAGTTTTAGCGGGAGCACCTACGAGCAGTACTTC. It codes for CASSFSGSTYEQYF.

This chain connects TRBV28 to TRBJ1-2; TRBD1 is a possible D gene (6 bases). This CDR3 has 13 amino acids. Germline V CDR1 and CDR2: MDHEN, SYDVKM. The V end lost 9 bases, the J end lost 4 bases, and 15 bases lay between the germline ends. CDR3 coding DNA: TGTGCCAGTAGGGGGTATCTCGCCTATGGCTACACCTTC. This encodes CASRGYLAYGYTF.

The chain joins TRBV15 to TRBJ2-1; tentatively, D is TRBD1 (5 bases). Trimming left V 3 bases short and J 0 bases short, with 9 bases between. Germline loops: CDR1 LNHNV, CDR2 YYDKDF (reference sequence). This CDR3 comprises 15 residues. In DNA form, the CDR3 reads TGTGCCACCAGCAGCAGGACAAGCTCCTACAATGAGCAGTTCTTC. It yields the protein CATSSRTSSYNEQFF.

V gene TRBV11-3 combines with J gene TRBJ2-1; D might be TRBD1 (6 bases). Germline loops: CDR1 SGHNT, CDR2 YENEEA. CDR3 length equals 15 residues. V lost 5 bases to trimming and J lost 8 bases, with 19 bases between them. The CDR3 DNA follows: TGTGCCAGCAGCCCCCGGGACAAGCCTGGCGATGAGCAGTTCTTC. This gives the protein CASSPRDKPGDEQFF.

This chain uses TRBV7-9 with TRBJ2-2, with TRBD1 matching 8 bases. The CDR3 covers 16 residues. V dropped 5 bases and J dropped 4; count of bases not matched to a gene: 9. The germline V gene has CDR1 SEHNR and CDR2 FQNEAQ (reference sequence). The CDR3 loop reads CASSLTGGMGTGELFF. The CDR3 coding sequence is TGTGCCAGCAGCCTCACAGGGGGAATGGGCACCGGGGAGCTGTTTTTT.

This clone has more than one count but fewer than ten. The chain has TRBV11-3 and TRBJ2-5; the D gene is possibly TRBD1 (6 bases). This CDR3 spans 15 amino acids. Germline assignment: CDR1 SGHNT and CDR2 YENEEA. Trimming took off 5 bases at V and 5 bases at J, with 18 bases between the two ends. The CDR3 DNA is TGTGCCAGCAGCCTGGGCTTGGGACAAGTGGAGACCCAGTACTTC. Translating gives CASSLGLGQVETQYF.

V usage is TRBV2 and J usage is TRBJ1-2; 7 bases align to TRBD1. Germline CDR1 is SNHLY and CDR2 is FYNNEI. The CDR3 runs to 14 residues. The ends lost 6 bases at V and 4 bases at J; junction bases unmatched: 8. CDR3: CASSRQGLGYGYTF. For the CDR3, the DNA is TGTGCCAGCAGCCGACAGGGTCTGGGCTATGGCTACACCTTC. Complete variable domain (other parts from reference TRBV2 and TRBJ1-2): EPEVTQTPSHQVTQMGQEVILRCVPISNHLYFYWYRQILGQKVEFLVSFYNNEISEKSEIFDDQFSVERPDGSNFTLKIRSTKLEDSAMYFCASSRQGLGYGYTFGSGTRLTVV.

In DNA, the CDR3 is TGTGCCTTCCGCGGAATCCCGGGACAGGTTGGGGCTAACTATGGCTACACCTTC. Translating gives CAFRGIPGQVGANYGYTF. The chain links TRBV14 to TRBJ1-2; 8 positions agree with TRBD1. Germline CDR1 reads SGHDN; CDR2 reads FVKESK. The CDR3 length is 18 residues. V was pared by 11 bases and J by 0 bases, with 20 bases of the junction left unmatched.

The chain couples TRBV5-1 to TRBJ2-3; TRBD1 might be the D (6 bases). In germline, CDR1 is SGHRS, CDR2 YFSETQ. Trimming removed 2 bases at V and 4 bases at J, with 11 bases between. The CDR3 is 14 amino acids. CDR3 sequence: CASSLSTGSDTQYF. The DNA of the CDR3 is TGCGCCAGCAGCTTAAGTACAGGGTCAGATACGCAGTATTTT.

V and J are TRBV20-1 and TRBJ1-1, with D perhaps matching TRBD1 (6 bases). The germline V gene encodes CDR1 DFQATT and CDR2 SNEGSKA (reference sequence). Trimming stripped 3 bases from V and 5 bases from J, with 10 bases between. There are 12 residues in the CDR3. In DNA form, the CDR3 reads TGCAGTGCTAGTGGTCAGGGGACTGAAGCTTTCTTT. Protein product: CSASGQGTEAFF.

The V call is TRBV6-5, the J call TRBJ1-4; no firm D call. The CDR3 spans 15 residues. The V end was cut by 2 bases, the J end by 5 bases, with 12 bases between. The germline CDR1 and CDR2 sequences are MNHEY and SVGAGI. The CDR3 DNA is TGTGCCAGCAGTTACGGCGGGCGGTTGAATGAAAAACTGTTTTTT. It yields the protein CASSYGGRLNEKLFF.

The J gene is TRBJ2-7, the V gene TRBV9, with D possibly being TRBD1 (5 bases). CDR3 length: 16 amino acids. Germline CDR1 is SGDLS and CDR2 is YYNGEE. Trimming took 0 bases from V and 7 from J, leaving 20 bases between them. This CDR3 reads CASSVGPQGPPKEQYF. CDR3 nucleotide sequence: TGTGCCAGCAGCGTAGGTCCCCAGGGCCCGCCTAAAGAGCAGTACTTC.

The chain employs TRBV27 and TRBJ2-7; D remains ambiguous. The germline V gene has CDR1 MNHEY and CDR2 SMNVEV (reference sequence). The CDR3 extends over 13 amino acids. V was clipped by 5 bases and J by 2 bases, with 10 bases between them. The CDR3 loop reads CASSMAATYEQYF. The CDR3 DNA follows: TGTGCCAGCAGTATGGCTGCCACCTACGAGCAGTACTTC.

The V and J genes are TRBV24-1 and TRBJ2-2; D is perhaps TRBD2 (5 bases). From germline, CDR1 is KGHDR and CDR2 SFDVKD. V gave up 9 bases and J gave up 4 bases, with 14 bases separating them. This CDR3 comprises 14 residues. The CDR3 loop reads CATGGLAGTGELFF. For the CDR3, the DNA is TGTGCCACCGGCGGGCTAGCTGGCACCGGGGAGCTGTTTTTT.

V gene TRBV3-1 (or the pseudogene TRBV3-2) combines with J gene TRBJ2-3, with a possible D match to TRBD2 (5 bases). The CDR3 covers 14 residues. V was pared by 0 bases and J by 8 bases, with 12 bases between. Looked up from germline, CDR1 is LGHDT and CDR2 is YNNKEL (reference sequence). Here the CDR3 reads CASSQDTSGGTQYF. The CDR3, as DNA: TGTGCCAGCAGCCAAGACACTAGTGGTGGTACGCAGTATTTT.

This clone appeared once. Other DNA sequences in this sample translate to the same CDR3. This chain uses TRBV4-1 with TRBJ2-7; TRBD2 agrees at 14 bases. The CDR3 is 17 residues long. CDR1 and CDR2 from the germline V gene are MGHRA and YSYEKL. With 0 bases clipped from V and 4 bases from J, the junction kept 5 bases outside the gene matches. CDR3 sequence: CASSQDRTSGRSYEQYF. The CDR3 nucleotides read TGCGCCAGCAGCCAAGATAGGACTAGCGGGAGGAGTTACGAGCAGTACTTC.

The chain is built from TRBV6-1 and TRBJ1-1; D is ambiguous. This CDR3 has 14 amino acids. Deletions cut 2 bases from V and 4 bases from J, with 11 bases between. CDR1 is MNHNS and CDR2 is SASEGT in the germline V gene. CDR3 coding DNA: TGTGCCAGCAGTGAACACCAGGTTGGCACTGAAGCTTTCTTT. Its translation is CASSEHQVGTEAFF.

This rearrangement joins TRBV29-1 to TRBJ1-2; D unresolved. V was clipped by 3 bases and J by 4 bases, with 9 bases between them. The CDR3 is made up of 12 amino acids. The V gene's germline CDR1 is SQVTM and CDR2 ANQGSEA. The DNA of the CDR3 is TGCAGCGTTGAGTCCTCCTTCTATGGCTACACCTTC. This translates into CSVESSFYGYTF.

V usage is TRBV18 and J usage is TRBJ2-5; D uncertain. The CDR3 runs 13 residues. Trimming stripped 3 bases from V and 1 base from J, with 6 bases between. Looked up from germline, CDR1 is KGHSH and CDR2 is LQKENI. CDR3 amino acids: CASSPLAQETQYF. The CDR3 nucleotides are TGTGCCAGCTCACCGCTGGCCCAAGAGACCCAGTACTTC.

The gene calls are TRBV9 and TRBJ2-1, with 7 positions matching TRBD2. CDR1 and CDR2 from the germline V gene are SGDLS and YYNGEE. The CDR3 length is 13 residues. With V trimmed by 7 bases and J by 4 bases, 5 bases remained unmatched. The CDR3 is CASGEGHYNEQFF. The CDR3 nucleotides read TGTGCCAGCGGGGAGGGCCATTACAATGAGCAGTTCTTC.

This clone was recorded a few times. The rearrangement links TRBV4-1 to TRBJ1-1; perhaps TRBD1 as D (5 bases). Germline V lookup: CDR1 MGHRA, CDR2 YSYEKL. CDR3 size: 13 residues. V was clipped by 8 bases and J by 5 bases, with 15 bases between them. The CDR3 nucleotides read TGCGCCAGCGGATCCCCCGGGGGAACTGAAGCTTTCTTT. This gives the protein CASGSPGGTEAFF.

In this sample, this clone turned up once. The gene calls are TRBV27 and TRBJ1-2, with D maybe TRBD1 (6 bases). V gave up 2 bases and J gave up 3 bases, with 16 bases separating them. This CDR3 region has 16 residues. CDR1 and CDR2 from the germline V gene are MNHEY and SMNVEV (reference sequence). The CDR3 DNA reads TGTGCCAGCAGTTTACAGGGGCGGAGGAGTGACTATGGCTACACCTTC. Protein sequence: CASSLQGRRSDYGYTF.